A selection of T cell receptor beta chains follows, all from one sample in a study of cytomegalovirus exposure and HLA in healthy donors. This table comes from immunoSEQ multiplex PCR, and its TCRdb copy is limited to in-frame clones, with some not included. The sample includes around 200,000 clones, 60% to 80% of them seen just once. The sample taken for sequencing was PBMCs. Receptors originate from a woman aged 18-30 years in good health and CMV-seronegative. The CDR3 runs from the conserved cysteine through the conserved F or W. Fields, in order: J gene, clone size, V gene, CDR3 protein. Size is stated for part of the rows, as once, few or many counts, or as a class when the clone is expanded.

TRBJ2-7,-,TRBV6-1,CASSEFPSGGTLSYEQYF
TRBJ2-1,-,TRBV4-2,CASSQEQSNEQFF
TRBJ1-3,once,TRBV28,CASSLTLGATIYF
TRBJ2-7,-,TRBV28,CASSSTGYEQYF
TRBJ1-2,-,TRBV7-2,CASSLVAGQQRGYTF
TRBJ1-5,-,TRBV28,CASRIPGGQPQHF
TRBJ2-2,-,TRBV13,CASSRPGLPRNTGELFF
TRBJ2-1,-,TRBV10-2,CAGGGGSYNEQFF
TRBJ2-7,-,TRBV9,CASSVGDRGHYEQYF
TRBJ2-3,-,TRBV19,CASSPSLLTVLTDTQYF
TRBJ1-2,few,TRBV6-5,CASSYSIGGPVTF
TRBJ2-7,-,TRBV10-1,CASSESRGLASYEQYF
TRBJ2-2,-,TRBV28,CASRTGLAGYTGELFF
TRBJ1-2,-,TRBV28,CASSPTPGNYGYTF
TRBJ2-3,-,TRBV28,CASSPPGVAGSPDTDTQYF
TRBJ2-1,-,TRBV11-2,CASSPGGFSYNEQFF
TRBJ1-5,-,TRBV6-1,CASSARQGANQPQHF
TRBJ2-5,few,TRBV5-1,CASSLSGGSGTQYF
TRBJ2-7,-,TRBV6-6,CASSYRTGVLHEQYF
TRBJ1-5,-,TRBV10-2,CASGRGTGDQPQHF
TRBJ2-7,-,TRBV2,CASRVQNYEQYF
TRBJ2-1,-,TRBV6-5,CASSRAGGEQFF
TRBJ1-4,-,TRBV28,CASSSVANEKLFF
TRBJ1-2,once,TRBV19,CASSPPAGGEEYGYTF
TRBJ1-4,-,TRBV5-1,CASSLQTTNEKLFF
TRBJ2-5,-,TRBV5-1,CASSMPGTSIETQYF